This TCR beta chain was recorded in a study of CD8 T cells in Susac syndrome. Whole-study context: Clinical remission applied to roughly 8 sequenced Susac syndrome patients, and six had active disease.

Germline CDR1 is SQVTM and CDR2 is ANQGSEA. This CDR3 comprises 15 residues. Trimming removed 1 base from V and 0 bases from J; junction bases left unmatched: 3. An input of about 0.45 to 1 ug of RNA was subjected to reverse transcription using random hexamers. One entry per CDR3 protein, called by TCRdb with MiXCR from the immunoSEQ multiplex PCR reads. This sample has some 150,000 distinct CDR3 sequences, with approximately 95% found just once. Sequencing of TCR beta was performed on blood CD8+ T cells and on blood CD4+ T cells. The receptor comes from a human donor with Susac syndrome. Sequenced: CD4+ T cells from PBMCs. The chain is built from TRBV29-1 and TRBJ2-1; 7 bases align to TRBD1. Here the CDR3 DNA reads TGCAGCGTTGAAGGGACAGGAAGCTCCTACAATGAGCAGTTCTTC. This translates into CSVEGTGSSYNEQFF.